Presented here are 26 T cell receptor beta chains from one specimen sequenced in a study of blood T cell repertoires in COVID-19. Sequenced by immunoSEQ multiplex PCR; TCRdb stores in-frame clones only, minus some. The sample lists 250,000 to 300,000 clones, approximately 90% occurring once. Sequencing was performed on peripheral blood. The receptors here all came from a woman in her 50s with COVID-19, enrolled during active disease.

The chain carries TRBV18 and TRBJ2-5; TRBD1 aligns across 7 bases. The CDR3 covers 14 residues. Germline trimming cut 6 bases from V and 2 bases from J; bases unmatched to any gene: 6. CDR1 and CDR2 (germline): KGHSH, LQKENI. CDR3 bases: TGTGCCAGCTCTCCCGGGACAGAACAAGAGACCCAGTACTTC. Protein: CASSPGTEQETQYF.

CDR3: CASSPGSANYGYTF. Written as DNA, the CDR3 is TGCGCCAGCAGCCCAGGGTCAGCTAACTATGGCTACACCTTC. V gene TRBV5-1 combines with J gene TRBJ1-2; perhaps TRBD1 as D (5 bases). CDR1 and CDR2 (germline): SGHRS, YFSETQ. V lost 4 bases and J 0 bases, leaving 10 bases between the germline ends. CDR3 length: 14 residues.

The chain uses TRBV5-6 and TRBJ1-1; D not resolved. Germline CDR1 SGHDT, CDR2 YYEEEE. The V end lost 2 bases, the J end lost 3 bases, and 8 bases lay between the germline ends. The CDR3 extends over 13 amino acids. CDR3 nucleotide sequence: TGTGCCAGCAGCTTCGGAGGTGACACTGAAGCTTTCTTT. It translates to CASSFGGDTEAFF.

This clone was detected only once. The genes are TRBV3-1 (or the pseudogene TRBV3-2) and TRBJ2-7; 8 positions agree with TRBD2. V was pared by 4 bases and J by 6 bases, with 8 bases of the junction left unmatched. Germline lookup yields CDR1 LGHDT and CDR2 YNNKEL (reference sequence). There are 14 residues in the CDR3. The CDR3, as DNA: TGTGCCAGCAGCCGGTCGGGAGGGCCGGGCGAGCAGTACTTC. The encoded protein is CASSRSGGPGEQYF.

V usage is TRBV19 and J usage is TRBJ2-1; D remains unclear. Germline assignment: CDR1 LNHDA and CDR2 SQIVND (reference sequence). Trimming took 1 base from V and 9 from J, leaving 7 bases between them. This CDR3 contains 12 residues. CDR3 DNA: TGTGCCAGTAGTATAGGTGTCGGTGAGCAGTTCTTC. The encoded protein is CASSIGVGEQFF.

This chain links TRBV27 with TRBJ2-3; D remains ambiguous. Trimming took off 3 bases at V and 1 base at J, with 14 bases between the two ends. CDR1 is MNHEY, CDR2 SMNVEV, per germline (reference sequence). There are 16 residues in the CDR3. CDR3 sequence: CASSFKRQMGTDTQYF. In nucleotides, the CDR3 is TGTGCCAGCAGTTTTAAGAGACAAATGGGCACAGATACGCAGTATTTT.

In its sample, this clone was seen once. This sequence joins TRBV5-4 and TRBJ2-7, with a tentative D call TRBD2 (7 bases). The CDR3 has 14 amino acids. Germline V gives CDR1 SGHNT, CDR2 YYREEE (reference sequence). V lost 9 bases and J lost 7, with 23 bases in between. For the CDR3, the DNA is TGTGCCACTCACGAGGTAGGGGGGGCCGGGGAGCAGTACTTC. Its translation is CATHEVGGAGEQYF.

Here the CDR3 reads CASSSADYLSSDTQYF. The CDR3 nucleotides are TGTGCCAGCAGCTCGGCAGACTACCTATCTTCAGATACGCAGTATTTT. The chain couples TRBV3-1 (or the pseudogene TRBV3-2) to TRBJ2-3, with D tentatively TRBD2 (5 bases). Germline assignment: CDR1 LGHDT and CDR2 YNNKEL (reference sequence). Trimming cost V 5 bases and J 4 bases, with 19 bases left between them. The CDR3 covers 16 residues.

V usage is TRBV5-1 and J usage is TRBJ2-2; D is perhaps TRBD2 (5 bases). Trimming cost V 4 bases and J 4 bases, with 29 bases left between them. The CDR3 has 20 amino acids. Per the germline V gene, CDR1 is SGHRS and CDR2 is YFSETQ. The CDR3 region has the DNA TGCGCCAGCAGCCTCTCAATCCTCCCGCTAACGGGATTAGGCACCGGGGAGCTGTTTTTT. Translating it yields CASSLSILPLTGLGTGELFF.

The chain employs TRBV6-2 or TRBV6-3 and TRBJ2-1, with no clear D. V gave up 2 bases and J gave up 9 bases, with 8 bases separating them. This CDR3 region has 12 residues. Germline V gene lookup returns CDR1 MNHEY and CDR2 SVGEGT. The CDR3 loop is CASSYGFTEQFF. The CDR3 coding sequence is TGTGCCAGCAGTTACGGCTTTACTGAGCAGTTCTTC.

To note about this clone: This CDR3 is also generated by other DNA sequences in the sample. The rearrangement links TRBV12-3 or TRBV12-4 to TRBJ1-1, with a possible D match to TRBD1 (6 bases). CDR3 length: 13 residues. Trimming removed 7 bases at V and 1 base at J, with 10 bases between. The CDR3 coding sequence is TGTGCCAGCAAACCCAGGGGGAACACTGAAGCTTTCTTT. Translated, it gives CASKPRGNTEAFF.

The V call is TRBV19, the J call TRBJ1-2; 8 bases map to TRBD1. Germline V gene sequence: CDR1 LNHDA, CDR2 SQIVND (reference sequence). V was clipped by 2 bases and J by 5 bases; unmatched bases: 10. The CDR3 sequence is 16 residues long. The CDR3 loop reads CASSIQGQGPPYGYTF. The CDR3, as DNA: TGTGCCAGTAGTATACAAGGACAGGGTCCCCCTTATGGCTACACCTTC.

As for this clone: Within the sample, other DNA sequences also encode this same CDR3. The V gene is TRBV11-3, the J gene TRBJ2-7; 7 nucleotides agree with TRBD2. The V gene end was trimmed by 5 bases and the J gene end by 2 bases; junction bases not matched to a gene: 6. Germline loops: CDR1 SGHNT, CDR2 YENEEA. The CDR3 consists of 14 residues. CDR3 residues: CASSRGGTTYEQYF. As DNA, the CDR3 is TGTGCCAGCAGCCGTGGAGGGACTACCTACGAGCAGTACTTC.

V is TRBV7-2 and J is TRBJ1-1; 8 nucleotides match TRBD1. J lost 2 bases, V lost 5 bases, and 10 bases had no gene match. Germline values: CDR1 SGHTA, CDR2 FQGNSA. The CDR3 sequence is 16 residues long. In DNA form, the CDR3 reads TGTGCCAGCAGCGAGATGACAGGGGTCTCTAACACTGAAGCTTTCTTT. This sequence encodes CASSEMTGVSNTEAFF.

The chain recombines TRBV27 with TRBJ1-1; tentatively, D is TRBD1 (6 bases). Germline values: CDR1 MNHEY, CDR2 SMNVEV (reference sequence). V was cut by 3 bases and J by 5 bases, with 13 bases left in between. The CDR3 extends over 14 amino acids. The CDR3 DNA reads TGTGCCAGCAGTTTTCAGGGGACGGGGACTGAAGCTTTCTTT. Translated, it gives CASSFQGTGTEAFF.

The gene calls are TRBV11-3 and TRBJ2-5; D is unresolved. The CDR3 is made up of 12 amino acids. Germline assignment: CDR1 SGHNT and CDR2 YENEEA. The V end lost 2 bases, the J end lost 5 bases, and 6 bases lay between the germline ends. This chain's CDR3 is CASSLNIETQYF. As DNA, the CDR3 is TGTGCCAGCAGCTTAAACATTGAGACCCAGTACTTC.

This chain links TRBV27 with TRBJ1-5; D not certain. Germline V gives CDR1 MNHEY, CDR2 SMNVEV (reference sequence). V lost 5 bases and J lost 0, with 8 bases in between. The CDR3 is made up of 14 amino acids. This chain's CDR3 is CASSKRISNQPQHF. The DNA of the CDR3 is TGTGCCAGCAGTAAGCGGATTAGCAATCAGCCCCAGCATTTT.

The CDR3 reads CASSEEGLAGSEQYF. In DNA, the CDR3 is TGTGCCAGCAGTGAAGAGGGACTAGCGGGTAGCGAGCAGTACTTC. The chain employs TRBV2 and TRBJ2-7; 12 bases match TRBD2. Germline assignment: CDR1 SNHLY and CDR2 FYNNEI. This CDR3 comprises 15 residues. Germline trimming cut 1 base from V and 6 bases from J; bases unmatched to any gene: 4.

This clone was picked up one time. The genes are TRBV27 and TRBJ2-7, with 12 bases matching TRBD1. V gave up 0 bases and J gave up 5 bases; unmatched junction bases: 2. The CDR3 is made up of 15 amino acids. Per germline, CDR1 MNHEY and CDR2 SMNVEV (reference sequence). CDR3: CASSLSGTGGHEQYF. As DNA, the CDR3 is TGTGCCAGCAGTTTATCCGGGACAGGGGGCCACGAGCAGTACTTC.

The chain recombines TRBV2 with TRBJ2-2; TRBD2 aligns across 8 bases. V was pared by 4 bases and J by 5 bases, with 6 bases of the junction left unmatched. In germline, CDR1 is SNHLY, CDR2 FYNNEI. The CDR3 has 15 amino acids. The CDR3 protein is CASSGYRGGTGELFF. The CDR3 nucleotides are TGTGCCAGCAGTGGGTACCGGGGGGGAACCGGGGAGCTGTTTTTT. Full variable domain (outside the CDR3, taken from reference TRBV2 and TRBJ2-2): EPEVTQTPSHQVTQMGQEVILRCVPISNHLYFYWYRQILGQKVEFLVSFYNNEISEKSEIFDDQFSVERPDGSNFTLKIRSTKLEDSAMYFCASSGYRGGTGELFFGEGSRLTVL.

This clone has just one count. The chain is built from TRBV9 and TRBJ2-4, with D possibly being TRBD2 (6 bases). The CDR3 is 13 amino acids. The ends were cut back, 4 bases at V and 5 bases at J, with 10 bases in the middle. The germline V gene encodes CDR1 SGDLS and CDR2 YYNGEE. CDR3 bases: TGTGCCAGCAGCCCTAGGAGGGAAAACATTCAGTACTTC. It yields the protein CASSPRRENIQYF.

The rearrangement joins TRBV5-1 to TRBJ1-1; unclear D gene. The CDR3 extends over 14 amino acids. Germline V lookup: CDR1 SGHRS, CDR2 YFSETQ. V shed 0 bases and J shed 4 bases, with 10 bases lying between them. The CDR3: CASSLGGAGTEAFF. DNA for the CDR3: TGCGCCAGCAGCTTGGGAGGCGCCGGCACTGAAGCTTTCTTT.

This rearrangement joins TRBV6-5 to TRBJ1-2, with 7 bases that match TRBD1. The CDR3 sequence is 12 residues long. The V segment lost 10 bases and the J segment 2 bases; nucleotides outside the gene matches: 4. Germline V gives CDR1 MNHEY, CDR2 SVGAGI. The CDR3 region is CAIGTANYGYTF. CDR3 nucleotides: TGTGCCATCGGGACAGCGAACTATGGCTACACCTTC.

V gene TRBV7-4 combines with J gene TRBJ1-3; D gene ambiguous. Germline V gene data show CDR1 as SGHVT and CDR2 as SQSDAQ. Deletions cut 5 bases from V and 0 bases from J, with 8 bases between. The CDR3 covers 14 residues. In DNA form, the CDR3 reads TGTGCCAGCAGCACGCGGGGCTCTGGAAACACCATATATTTT. Translation: CASSTRGSGNTIYF.

The chain combines TRBV30 with TRBJ1-5, with a tentative D call TRBD1 (5 bases). Germline assignment: CDR1 GTSNPN and CDR2 SVGIG (reference sequence). This CDR3 spans 15 amino acids. Trimming cost V 3 bases and J 1 base, with 13 bases left between them. The CDR3 region has the DNA TGTGCCTGGAGCCTGGGGGGATCGAGCAATCAGCCCCAGCATTTT. Residues: CAWSLGGSSNQPQHF.

This clone came up once. The chain has TRBV30 and TRBJ2-2; D possibly corresponds to TRBD2 (5 bases). Trimming stripped 8 bases from V and 1 base from J, with 14 bases between. The CDR3 extends over 14 amino acids. CDR1 is GTSNPN, CDR2 SVGIG, per germline (reference sequence). CDR3 region: CAVRGLLNTGELFF. The CDR3 DNA reads TGTGCCGTCCGGGGTCTGTTGAACACCGGGGAGCTGTTTTTT.